The 2 T cell receptor beta chains reported below all come from one sample, sequenced in a study of T cells in tumors after PD-1 blockade. Measured with immunoSEQ multiplex PCR; TCRdb has only the in-frame clones, and not every one. The table shows about 63,000 clones, with approximately 74% occurring only once. The specimen comprised PBMCs, sampled after anti-PD-1 treatment. These receptors all come from a human donor with basal cell carcinoma.

The chain employs TRBV21-1 and TRBJ2-5; TRBD2 reflects the table's D call only, with no check against the DNA. TRBV21-1 is marked as a pseudogene. This CDR3 region has 15 residues. CDR3 loop: CASPRAGGAKETQYF. In DNA form, the CDR3 reads TGTGCCAGCCCCCGGGCGGGGGGGGCTAAAGAGACCCAGTACTTC.

This clone turned up a few times. The chain couples TRBV29-1 to TRBJ2-2; 8 bases are shared with TRBD1. This CDR3 is 14 amino acids long. The germline gives CDR1 SQVTM, CDR2 ANQGSEA. V trimming: 3 bases; J trimming: 4 bases; junction bases outside the gene matches: 4. This CDR3 reads CSVDKTGATGELFF. The CDR3 nucleotides are TGCAGCGTTGATAAGACAGGGGCCACCGGGGAGCTGTTTTTT.